This T cell receptor (beta chain) was profiled in a study of lymphopenia after photon versus proton radiotherapy (dated by TCRdb to the late 2010s). Regarding the complete study: The immunological effects of photon versus proton radiation therapy were compared in patients with gastrointestinal tumors who developed high-grade lymphopenia. The 20 patients in the cohort had gastrointestinal tumors, were treated with either photon or proton therapy, and subsequently developed lymphopenia. The goal of the study was to describe how the two radiation modalities differ in their effects on the immune system.

What the study reported, not specific to this receptor: After the lymphocyte count nadir, oligoclonal expansion, especially of CD8+ Temra cells, was observed in photon-treated repertoires, and the drop in diversity was driven by this expansion. Across the cohort, a larger post-nadir drop in TCR diversity was inversely correlated with overall survival time among patients who died. The survival association was assessed only in patients who died, and the authors presented better survival with proton therapy as a possibility rather than a demonstrated result. Relative stability during treatment was observed in proton-treated patients, whereas loss of naive T cells and TCR diversity and gain of effector/memory populations were observed in photon-treated patients.

Regarding this clone: This receptor's antigen is unknown. No much larger clonotype is one base removed from it; base qualities were not supplied.

Preparation of the library involved the immunoSEQ multiplex PCR assay. Deep sequencing of rearranged TCR beta loci, alongside multiparametric flow cytometry, was used to profile T cell repertoires. TCRdb re-hosts the immuneACCESS table, in-frame sequences only. Its copies lack some clones; in the studies checked, an unresolved V gene accounts for under half of them, and the cause for the rest is not known. This sample is represented by 70,000 or so clones; approximately 91% of them were singletons. In total, the top ten clones hold 2.5% to 3% of the sample. The sample consisted of peripheral blood, taken from a patient treated with photon-based radiotherapy. This receptor was identified in a woman aged 65 to 85 with pancreatic cancer.

The nucleotides are TGTGCCAGCAGCAGGACAGCCCAGTCCTACGAGCAGTACTTC. It translates as CASSRTAQSYEQYF. Recombination joined TRBV2 with TRBJ2-7; the D gene is perhaps TRBD1, on 6 matching bases. V lost 6 bases and J lost 1 base; the stretch between them is 13 bases long. The germline V gene specifies SNHLY as CDR1 and FYNNEI as CDR2. The CDR3 measures 14 amino acids from cysteine to phenylalanine. Just CDR3 DNA is preserved here, 42 bases in frame from base 1.